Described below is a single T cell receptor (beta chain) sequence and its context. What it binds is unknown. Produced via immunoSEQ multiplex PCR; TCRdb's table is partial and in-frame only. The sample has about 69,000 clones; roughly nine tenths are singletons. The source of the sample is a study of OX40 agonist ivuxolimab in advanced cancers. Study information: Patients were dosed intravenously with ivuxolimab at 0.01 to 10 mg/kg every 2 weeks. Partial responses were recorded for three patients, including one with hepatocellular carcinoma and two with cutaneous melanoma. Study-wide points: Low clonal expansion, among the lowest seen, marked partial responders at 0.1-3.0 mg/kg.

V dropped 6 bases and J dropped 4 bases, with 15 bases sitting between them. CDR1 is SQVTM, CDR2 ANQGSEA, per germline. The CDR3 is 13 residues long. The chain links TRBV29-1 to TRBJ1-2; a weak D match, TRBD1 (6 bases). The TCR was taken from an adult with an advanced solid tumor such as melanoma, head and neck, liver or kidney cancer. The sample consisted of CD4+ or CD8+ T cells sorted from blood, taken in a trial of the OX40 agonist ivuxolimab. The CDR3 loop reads CSVVTRGGYGYTF. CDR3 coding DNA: TGCAGCGTCGTTACCAGGGGTGGCTATGGCTACACCTTC.